These T cell receptor beta chains were read from a single sample in a study of CD8+ T cells in alopecia areata. TCRdb keeps only in-frame clones here, not all; method: immunoSEQ multiplex PCR. Here the sample spans about 210,000 clones, around 57% being singletons. Sequenced here: CD4+ T cells sorted from blood, sampled at week 4, from a patient treated with tofacitinib. The receptors shown here come from a human donor with alopecia areata. Both conserved end residues are part of each CDR3. Fields, in order: J gene, clone size, CDR3 length, V gene, D gene, CDR3 DNA, CDR3 protein. The D gene is left open where the match is weak. Some rows mark clone size as missing; the rest say once, few, many or name a class of expanded clone.

TRBJ2-1 | . | 16 | TRBV5-1 | . | TGCGCCAGCAGCCTTCGGGGGGCCAGCTCCTACAATGAGCAGTTCTTC | CASSLRGASSYNEQFF
TRBJ2-1 | many | 16 | TRBV5-1 | TRBD2 | TGCGCCAGCAGCGGCTTCACTAGCGGGGGGTACAATGAGCAGTTCTTC | CASSGFTSGGYNEQFF
TRBJ2-1 | . | 15 | TRBV2 | TRBD2 | TGTGCCAGCAGTGAAGCGGCTAGCGGTACTGGTGAGCAGTTCTTC | CASSEAASGTGEQFF
TRBJ2-3 | . | 17 | TRBV14 | . | TGTGCCAGCAGCCGTAACTCGGTACCATTTAGCACAGATACGCAGTATTTT | CASSRNSVPFSTDTQYF
TRBJ1-5 | few | 18 | TRBV4-2 | . | TGTGCCAGCAGCCAAGATAATGGCTTGGACGGCCGCAATCAGCCCCAGCATTTT | CASSQDNGLDGRNQPQHF
TRBJ1-2 | . | 14 | TRBV30 | TRBD1 | TGTGCCTGGAGCGCAGGGGGCTGGATCGATGGCTACACCTTC | CAWSAGGWIDGYTF
TRBJ1-6 | . | 13 | TRBV10-3 | TRBD1 | TGTGCCATCGGGACAGGGAGGGATTCACCCCTCCACTTT | CAIGTGRDSPLHF
TRBJ1-1 | . | 13 | TRBV27 | . | TGTGCCAGCAGTTTATACCGTAATACTGAAGCTTTCTTT | CASSLYRNTEAFF
TRBJ2-2 | many | 12 | TRBV7-3 | . | TGTGCCAGCAGCCCTAGTGTCGGGGAGCTGTTTTTT | CASSPSVGELFF
TRBJ1-1 | few | 14 | TRBV14 | . | TGTGCCAGCGGCACCACAGGGTTGGGCACTGAAGCTTTCTTT | CASGTTGLGTEAFF
TRBJ1-2 | . | 12 | TRBV5-1 | . | TGCGCCAGCAGCTTGACGCGGGATGGCTACACCTTC | CASSLTRDGYTF
TRBJ1-1 | . | 15 | TRBV6-5 | . | TGTGCCAGCAGTTACGGGGTGGGAACGAACACTGAAGCTTTCTTT | CASSYGVGTNTEAFF
TRBJ2-1 | few | 13 | TRBV25-1 | TRBD2 | TGTGCCAGCACGCCGGGACTAGCGGCCGAGCAGTTCTTC | CASTPGLAAEQFF
TRBJ2-1 | . | 14 | TRBV6-6 | TRBD2 | TGTGCCAGCAGTAAAGCGGGGGGGCTCGATGAGCAGTTCTTC | CASSKAGGLDEQFF
TRBJ2-7 | . | 12 | TRBV5-1 | TRBD1 | TGCGCCAGCAGGACAGGGATGTACGAGCAGTACTTC | CASRTGMYEQYF
TRBJ2-4 | . | 14 | TRBV7-2 | TRBD1 | TGTGCCAGCAGCTCCGGACAGGGTGGGGGCATTCAGTACTTC | CASSSGQGGGIQYF
TRBJ1-1 | . | 13 | TRBV29-1 | TRBD1 | TGCAGCGCAGGGGGGACTCTGAACACTGAAGCTTTCTTT | CSAGGTLNTEAFF
TRBJ2-1 | . | 13 | TRBV9 | . | TGTGCCAGCAGCGGCAGGGTTCACAATGAGCAGTTCTTC | CASSGRVHNEQFF
TRBJ2-5 | . | 16 | TRBV5-1 | TRBD1 | TGCGCCAGCAGCTTTGGGACAGGAGGGGGACGGGAGACCCAGTACTTC | CASSFGTGGGRETQYF
TRBJ2-3 | . | 11 | TRBV30 | . | TGTGCCTGGAGTCGGGGTTATACGCAGTATTTT | CAWSRGYTQYF
TRBJ1-6 | few | 16 | TRBV30 | TRBD1 | TGTGCCTGGAGTAACCCACTCCCGACAGGGAATTCACCCCTCCACTTT | CAWSNPLPTGNSPLHF
TRBJ1-5 | . | 16 | TRBV10-3 | . | TGTGCCATCAGTGAGTCAAGGCAGGGCGGCAATCAGCCCCAGCATTTT | CAISESRQGGNQPQHF
TRBJ2-5 | few | 13 | TRBV29-1 | TRBD1 | TGCAGCGTTGACGGGACAGGGCAAGAGACCCAGTACTTC | CSVDGTGQETQYF
TRBJ1-1 | . | 13 | TRBV29-1 | . | TGCAGCGTAGTCAGATTTATGAACACTGAAGCTTTCTTT | CSVVRFMNTEAFF